This TCR beta chain was observed in a study of T cell repertoires in cytomegalovirus infection. Across the study: Based on public TCR beta signatures, there were indications of CMV infection and of a matching HLA type.

This clonotype showed up many times. Via MiXCR, TCRdb re-called the reads, giving one row per CDR3 protein. The data contain around 530,000 distinct CDR3 sequences, approximately 25% of them singletons. With 2 bases removed from V and 9 bases from J, the gap between germline ends came to 14 bases. This CDR3 contains 14 residues. Looked up from germline, CDR1 is SGHTA and CDR2 is FQGTGA. Sequences were obtained from PBMCs. The clonotype was recovered from a human donor in good health (CMV status not recorded). Some clones in this sample may be carry-over from other donors' samples. The chain couples TRBV7-3 to TRBJ2-1; D gene uncertain. The CDR3 coding sequence is TGTGCCAGCAGCTTAGGTAATGACATCCCTGAGCAGTTCTTC. Protein product: CASSLGNDIPEQFF.